Presented here are 17 T cell receptor beta chains from one specimen sequenced in a study of beta chain features in type 1 diabetes. Overall study results and limits: Among patients with Type 1 diabetes, TCRB CDR3s were moderately but significantly shorter in every one of the four CD4+ subsets.

Which antigens these TCRs recognize remains unknown. Sequencing targeted expressed TCRB transcripts, as all isolated RNA had been reverse transcribed. Generated by immunoSEQ multiplex PCR, the TCRdb table keeps only in-frame clones and is missing some. In the table there are around 180,000 clones, approximately 8.1% of which are singletons. Sequenced: central memory CD4+ T cells from blood. These receptors were obtained from a man between 18 and 35 years old with type 1 diabetes.

This chain uses TRBV10-3 with TRBJ2-3, with 8 bases that match TRBD2. CDR3 length: 14 residues. The V segment lost 10 bases and the J segment 1 base; nucleotides outside the gene matches: 7. Germline assignment: CDR1 ENHRY and CDR2 SYGVKD. The CDR3 reads CASTRGDGTDTQYF. The CDR3, as DNA: TGTGCCAGCACGCGGGGGGATGGCACAGATACGCAGTATTTT.

This clone has only a few counts. V is TRBV28 and J is TRBJ1-2, with TRBD1 matching over 7 bases. The CDR3 covers 13 residues. Germline values: CDR1 MDHEN, CDR2 SYDVKM. V lost 6 bases and J lost 4; bases outside the gene matches: 5. This CDR3 reads CASRGQTIYGYTF. In nucleotides, the CDR3 is TGTGCCAGCAGGGGACAGACGATCTATGGCTACACCTTC.

This clone was detected only a few times. The V and J genes are TRBV29-1 and TRBJ2-7; perhaps TRBD1 as D (7 bases). Germline V CDR1 and CDR2: SQVTM, ANQGSEA. This CDR3 comprises 12 residues. The V end lost 3 bases, the J end lost 4 bases, and 10 bases lay between the germline ends. The CDR3 protein is CSVERDRYEQYF. Written as DNA, the CDR3 is TGCAGCGTTGAGCGGGACAGATACGAGCAGTACTTC.

This chain connects TRBV30 to TRBJ2-7, with D uncertain. The CDR3 runs 15 residues. V was clipped by 2 bases and J by 2 bases, with 16 bases between them. Per the germline V gene, CDR1 is GTSNPN and CDR2 is SVGIG (reference sequence). In DNA form, the CDR3 reads TGTGCCTGGAGTCTCCAGGCAGCCGTCACCTACGAGCAGTACTTC. This sequence encodes CAWSLQAAVTYEQYF.

The CDR3 loop reads CASSPGQTGNEQFF. Here the CDR3 DNA reads TGTGCCAGCTCACCAGGACAGACGGGGAATGAGCAGTTCTTC. The J gene is TRBJ2-1, the V gene TRBV18; possibly TRBD1 for D (6 bases). This CDR3 has 14 amino acids. CDR1 is KGHSH and CDR2 is LQKENI in the germline V gene. V gave up 2 bases and J gave up 7 bases, with 12 bases separating them.

This clone came up many times. This rearrangement joins TRBV7-2 to TRBJ2-3; a possible D gene is TRBD2 (5 bases). The CDR3 contains 15 residues. The germline gives CDR1 SGHTA, CDR2 FQGNSA. V lost 0 bases and J lost 6, with 13 bases in between. CDR3 protein: CASSLAGWSGDTQYF. The CDR3 bases are TGTGCCAGCAGCTTAGCGGGATGGTCGGGGGATACGCAGTATTTT.

The chain combines TRBV7-2 with TRBJ1-2; 7 bases map to TRBD1. Trimming at V came to 3 bases and at J to 4 bases, leaving 8 bases not matched to a gene. Germline V CDR1 and CDR2: SGHTA, FQGNSA. This CDR3 comprises 15 residues. The CDR3 DNA reads TGTGCCAGCAGCTTGGAGACAGGGAACGTCTATGGCTACACCTTC. Translation gives CASSLETGNVYGYTF.

The rearrangement joins TRBV7-6 to TRBJ2-6; the D is unclear. Germline V CDR1 and CDR2: SGHVS, FNYEAQ. This CDR3 has 15 residues. Trimming took off 2 bases at V and 0 bases at J, with 5 bases between the two ends. CDR3 bases: TGTGCCAGCAGCTTAATTCACTCTGGGGCCAACGTCCTGACTTTC. Its protein is CASSLIHSGANVLTF.

This chain connects TRBV6-5 to TRBJ2-5; D might be TRBD1 (5 bases). V lost 5 bases and J 3 bases, leaving 10 bases between the germline ends. CDR1 and CDR2 from the germline V gene are MNHEY and SVGAGI. The CDR3 has 13 residues. The CDR3 region is CASSESGKETQYF. In DNA form, the CDR3 reads TGTGCCAGCAGTGAATCAGGGAAAGAGACCCAGTACTTC.

With regard to this clone: The sample carries other DNA sequences with the same CDR3. The V gene is TRBV28, the J gene TRBJ2-1, with TRBD2 identical over 10 bases. This CDR3 has 16 residues. Trimming at V came to 1 base and at J to 4 bases, leaving 4 bases not matched to a gene. Germline CDR1 is MDHEN and CDR2 is SYDVKM. The CDR3 nucleotides are TGTGCCAGCAGTTTATACCGGACTAGCGGATACAATGAGCAGTTCTTC. This codes for CASSLYRTSGYNEQFF.

This clone was counted only a few times. The chain links TRBV19 to TRBJ2-2; 7 nucleotides agree with TRBD2. V shed 11 bases, J shed 0 bases, and the junction held 3 bases outside the gene matches. The CDR3 sequence is 13 residues long. CDR1 and CDR2 (germline): LNHDA, SQIVND (reference sequence). CDR3 in amino acids: CAVAGANTGELFF. In nucleotides, the CDR3 is TGTGCCGTAGCGGGCGCGAACACCGGGGAGCTGTTTTTT.

This clone occurred a few times. The chain combines TRBV2 with TRBJ1-6; possible D gene TRBD1, 5 bases. V was cut by 3 bases and J by 7 bases, with 13 bases left in between. The germline V gene has CDR1 SNHLY and CDR2 FYNNEI. The CDR3 extends over 15 amino acids. For the CDR3, the DNA is TGTGCCAGCAGTGAGGCCGGGGGGAGGAATTCACCCCTCCACTTT. This translates into CASSEAGGRNSPLHF. Full variable domain (rest looked up from reference TRBV2 and TRBJ1-6): EPEVTQTPSHQVTQMGQEVILRCVPISNHLYFYWYRQILGQKVEFLVSFYNNEISEKSEIFDDQFSVERPDGSNFTLKIRSTKLEDSAMYFCASSEAGGRNSPLHFGNGTRLTVT.

This chain joins TRBV4-2 and TRBJ2-2; D not resolved. CDR1 is LGHNA and CDR2 is YNFKEQ in the germline V gene. The CDR3 spans 13 residues. V was clipped by 0 bases and J by 5 bases, with 4 bases between them. The CDR3 loop is CASSQDLTGELFF. The CDR3, as DNA: TGTGCCAGCAGCCAAGATTTAACCGGGGAGCTGTTTTTT.

The V call is TRBV6-5, the J call TRBJ2-6; possible D gene TRBD2, 5 bases. The germline gives CDR1 MNHEY, CDR2 SVGAGI. The CDR3 extends over 15 amino acids. The ends were cut back, 8 bases at V and 3 bases at J, with 14 bases in the middle. The CDR3 nucleotides read TGTGCCAGCGGCTTTGGCGGGCTTGGGGCCAACGTCCTGACTTTC. Its translation is CASGFGGLGANVLTF.

The rearrangement uses TRBV7-2 and TRBJ2-3, with 7 bases aligning to TRBD2. There are 17 residues in the CDR3. Per germline, CDR1 SGHTA and CDR2 FQGNSA. V was clipped by 10 bases and J by 2 bases; unmatched bases: 18. The CDR3 DNA reads as TGTGCCACCACACCCGGGGGGTCTAGCGGAATCACAGATACGCAGTATTTT. Its translation: CATTPGGSSGITDTQYF.

The rearrangement links TRBV28 to TRBJ2-5; 11 positions match TRBD1. The CDR3 is 14 residues long. V was pared by 6 bases and J by 4 bases, with 4 bases of the junction left unmatched. The germline CDR1 and CDR2 sequences are MDHEN and SYDVKM. The CDR3 sequence is CASSRTGGGETQYF. The CDR3 nucleotides read TGTGCCAGCAGCAGGACAGGGGGCGGAGAGACCCAGTACTTC. Full variable domain (missing parts from reference TRBV28 and TRBJ2-5): DVKVTQSSRYLVKRTGEKVFLECVQDMDHENMFWYRQDPGLGLRLIYFSYDVKMKEKGDIPEGYSVSREKKERFSLILESASTNQTSMYLCASSRTGGGETQYFGPGTRLLVL.

This clone appeared a few times. The chain is built from TRBV6-6 and TRBJ1-3, with 8 positions matching TRBD1. The CDR3 covers 16 residues. V lost 6 bases, J lost 3 bases, and 10 bases stayed unmatched. Germline CDR1 MNHNY, CDR2 SVGAGI (reference sequence). This CDR3 reads CASRSDRVGVGNTIYF. The CDR3 region has the DNA TGTGCCAGCAGATCGGACAGGGTGGGAGTTGGAAACACCATATATTTT.